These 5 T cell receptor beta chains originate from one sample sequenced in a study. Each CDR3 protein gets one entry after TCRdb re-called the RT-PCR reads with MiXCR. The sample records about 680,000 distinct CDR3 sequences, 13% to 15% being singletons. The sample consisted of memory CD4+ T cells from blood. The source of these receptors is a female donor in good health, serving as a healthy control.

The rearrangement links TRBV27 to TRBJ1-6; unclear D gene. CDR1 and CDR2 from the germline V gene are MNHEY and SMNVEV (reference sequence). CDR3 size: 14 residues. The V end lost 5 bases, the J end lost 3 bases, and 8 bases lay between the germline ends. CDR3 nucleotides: TGTGCCAGCAGTCTAGACTACTATAATTCACCCCTCCACTTT. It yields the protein CASSLDYYNSPLHF.

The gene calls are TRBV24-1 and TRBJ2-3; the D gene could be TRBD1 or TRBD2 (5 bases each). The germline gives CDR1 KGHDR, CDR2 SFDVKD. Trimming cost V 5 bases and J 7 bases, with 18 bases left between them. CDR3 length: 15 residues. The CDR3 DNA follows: TGTGCCACCAGTGGACAATCGGGGCGACGAAATACGCAGTATTTT. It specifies CATSGQSGRRNTQYF.

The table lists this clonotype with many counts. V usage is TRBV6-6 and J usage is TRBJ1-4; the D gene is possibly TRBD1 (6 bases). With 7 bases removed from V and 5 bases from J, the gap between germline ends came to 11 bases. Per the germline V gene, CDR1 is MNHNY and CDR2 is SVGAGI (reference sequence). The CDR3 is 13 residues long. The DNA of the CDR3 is TGTGCCAGCACCAACGGACAGAATGAAAAACTGTTTTTT. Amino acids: CASTNGQNEKLFF.

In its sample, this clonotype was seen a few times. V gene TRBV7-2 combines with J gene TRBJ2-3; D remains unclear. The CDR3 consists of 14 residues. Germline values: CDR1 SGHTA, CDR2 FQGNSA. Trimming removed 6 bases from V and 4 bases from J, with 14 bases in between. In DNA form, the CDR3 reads TGTGCCAGCAGGCTAGGGATCTCCCCAGATACGCAGTATTTT. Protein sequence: CASRLGISPDTQYF.

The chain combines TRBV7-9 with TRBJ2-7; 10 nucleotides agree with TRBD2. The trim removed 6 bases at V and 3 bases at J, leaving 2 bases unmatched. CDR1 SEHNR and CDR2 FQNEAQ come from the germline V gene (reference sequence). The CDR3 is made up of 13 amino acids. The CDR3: CASSSGGNYEQYF. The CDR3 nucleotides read TGTGCCAGCAGTAGCGGGGGGAACTACGAGCAGTACTTC.